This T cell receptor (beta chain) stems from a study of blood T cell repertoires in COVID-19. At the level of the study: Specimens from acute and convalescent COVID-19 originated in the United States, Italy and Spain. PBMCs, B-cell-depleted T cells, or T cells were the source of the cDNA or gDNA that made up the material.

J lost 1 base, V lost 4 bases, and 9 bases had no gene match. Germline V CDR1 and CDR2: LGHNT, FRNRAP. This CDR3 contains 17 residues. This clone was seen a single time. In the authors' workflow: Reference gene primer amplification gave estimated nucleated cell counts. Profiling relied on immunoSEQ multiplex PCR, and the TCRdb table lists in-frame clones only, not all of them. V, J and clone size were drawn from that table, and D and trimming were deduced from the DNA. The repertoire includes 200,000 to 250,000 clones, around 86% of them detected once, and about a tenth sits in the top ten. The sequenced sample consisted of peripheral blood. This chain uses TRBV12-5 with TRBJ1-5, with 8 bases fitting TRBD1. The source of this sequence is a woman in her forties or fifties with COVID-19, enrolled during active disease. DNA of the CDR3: TGTGCTAGTGGTTCCGGACAGGGCTCCGGGAGCAATCAGCCCCAGCATTTT. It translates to CASGSGQGSGSNQPQHF.